The T cell receptor (beta chain) described here comes from a study of regulatory T cells in long-lasting Graves disease. The junction had 10 bases not matched to a gene; V was cut back by 5 bases and J by 4 bases. The CDR3 consists of 15 residues. Germline V gives CDR1 MDHEN, CDR2 SYDVKM. The TCR beta library used iRepertoire HTBI primers with Arm-PCR amplification of CDR3. TCRdb re-called the multiplex PCR reads with MiXCR, one entry per CDR3 protein. In the table there are about 460,000 distinct CDR3 sequences, around a fifth of which are singletons. This clonotype showed up many times. Documented time point: persistent/refractory GD, antithyroid drugs over 5 years with positive TRAb. The TCR library was made from RNA that had been extracted from PBMCs in TRIzol.

This chain links TRBV28 with TRBJ2-7; TRBD1 aligns across 8 bases. The source of this sequence is a female donor with Graves disease. Sequencing was performed on peripheral blood mononuclear cells (PBMCs), taken when the disease was refractory, from a patient treated with antithyroid drugs. CDR3 coding DNA: TGTGCCAGCAGTCCCCCCGGACAGGGTATATACGAGCAGTACTTC. Translating it yields CASSPPGQGIYEQYF.